This TCR beta chain was sequenced in a study of cytomegalovirus exposure and HLA in healthy donors. V lost 4 bases to trimming and J lost 2 bases, with 15 bases between them. Looked up from germline, CDR1 is MDHEN and CDR2 is SYDVKM. This CDR3 is 15 amino acids long. This clone was recorded only once. Profiling relied on immunoSEQ multiplex PCR, and the TCRdb table lists in-frame clones only, not all of them. Here the sample spans 100,000 to 150,000 clones, about 96% being singletons. Sequencing used PBMCs. This chain joins TRBV28 and TRBJ2-7, with D perhaps TRBD1 (5 bases). This TCR derives from a man aged 18 to 30 in good health and CMV-seronegative. The CDR3 sequence is CASSSMTVPTYEQYF. The CDR3 bases are TGTGCCAGCAGTTCGATGACAGTCCCTACCTACGAGCAGTACTTC.